Detailed here is one T cell receptor beta chain. Its specificity is not known. CDR3 size: 14 residues. Trimming shortened V by 4 bases and J by 5 bases, and 13 bases separated the two germline ends. In germline, CDR1 is SGDLS, CDR2 YYNGEE. Time point reported: week 5, during vaccination. Each dose of the vaccine consisted of 300 ug of mutant IDH1 20-mer peptide, with topical imiquimod. Only in-frame clones appear in the TCRdb table, and some are missing; sequencing was by immunoSEQ multiplex PCR. The data show 53,000 or so clones, just under 80% seen once. This entry comes from a study of a mutant IDH1 vaccine in newly diagnosed glioma. As for the study in general: Onset of vaccination occurred 4-6 weeks following radiotherapy alone, or with temozolomide cycles.

The sequences come from PBMCs, collected from a glioma patient whose treatment included an IDH1 peptide vaccine. The V and J genes are TRBV9 and TRBJ2-1; D gene uncertain. This clonotype was sampled from a middle-aged man with glioma. The CDR3 region has the DNA TGTGCCAGCAGCCCTAGGGCCTTAGACAATGAGCAGTTCTTC. It specifies CASSPRALDNEQFF.